A single sample is the source of the 18 T cell receptor beta chains below, sequenced in a study of control samples from healthy donors and cancer patients. Assay: immunoSEQ multiplex PCR; the TCRdb copy retains only in-frame clones and omits some. This repertoire shows 150,000 to 200,000 clones, around 89% found once; its top ten account for about 1.4%. Material for sequencing was blood. These TCRs come from a woman between 45 and 65 years old in good health.

This clone was recorded a few times. The V gene is TRBV28, the J gene TRBJ2-1; tentatively, D is TRBD1 or TRBD2 (6 bases each). The germline V and J ends were trimmed by 7 bases and 8 bases, with 18 bases remaining between them. The CDR3 loop spans 14 amino acids. Germline CDR1 MDHEN, CDR2 SYDVKM. This CDR3 is CASIGGTTRDEQFF. The CDR3, as DNA: TGTGCCAGCATTGGGGGGACAACGCGGGATGAGCAGTTCTTC. The whole variable domain, remainder taken from reference TRBV28 and TRBJ2-1, is DVKVTQSSRYLVKRTGEKVFLECVQDMDHENMFWYRQDPGLGLRLIYFSYDVKMKEKGDIPEGYSVSREKKERFSLILESASTNQTSMYLCASIGGTTRDEQFFGPGTRLTVL.

CDR3 coding DNA: TGCAGCGCTACCCGAGGGGGGTCCTTTGAAGCTTTCTTT. It is translated as CSATRGGSFEAFF. This chain links TRBV29-1 with TRBJ1-1, with TRBD1 as a possible D gene (6 bases). Trimming cost V 7 bases and J 7 bases, with 19 bases left between them. CDR3 length: 13 amino acids. The V gene's germline CDR1 is SQVTM and CDR2 ANQGSEA.

CDR3 sequence: CASAGTSSTDTQYF. In DNA form, the CDR3 reads TGTGCCAGCGCCGGGACTTCTAGCACAGATACGCAGTATTTT. The V gene is TRBV24-1, the J gene TRBJ2-3, with D possibly matching TRBD2 (6 bases). Germline CDR1 reads KGHDR; CDR2 reads SFDVKD. This CDR3 contains 14 residues. The V end was cut by 11 bases, the J end by 0 bases, with 14 bases between.

The chain uses TRBV14 and TRBJ2-7; D call uncertain. Germline loops: CDR1 SGHDN, CDR2 FVKESK. V dropped 0 bases and J dropped 5 bases, with 2 bases sitting between them. This CDR3 contains 11 residues. This chain's CDR3 is CASSQDHEQYF. In DNA, the CDR3 is TGTGCCAGCAGCCAAGACCACGAGCAGTACTTC.

V usage is TRBV27 and J usage is TRBJ2-3; no definite D call. Trimming stripped 2 bases from V and 3 bases from J, with 6 bases between. Germline loops: CDR1 MNHEY, CDR2 SMNVEV (reference sequence). There are 13 residues in the CDR3. The CDR3 loop is CASSLLLTDTQYF. CDR3 bases: TGTGCCAGCAGTTTACTATTGACAGATACGCAGTATTTT.

The chain is built from TRBV28 and TRBJ2-1; 11 bases fit TRBD2. In germline, CDR1 is MDHEN, CDR2 SYDVKM. J lost 6 bases, V lost 5 bases, and 9 bases had no gene match. This CDR3 is 16 amino acids long. The DNA of the CDR3 is TGTGCCAGCAGTCGACTAGCGGGAACGAGCCCCAATGAGCAGTTCTTC. Protein: CASSRLAGTSPNEQFF.

The chain is built from TRBV27 and TRBJ2-7; D is perhaps TRBD1 or TRBD2 (6 bases each). Germline CDR1 is MNHEY and CDR2 is SMNVEV (reference sequence). The CDR3 consists of 13 residues. The V end was cut by 2 bases, the J end by 4 bases, with 9 bases between. CDR3 coding DNA: TGTGCCAGCAGTTTAGGAGGGGGGTACGAGCAGTACTTC. This encodes CASSLGGGYEQYF.

This chain connects TRBV5-6 to TRBJ2-2, with D hard to call. Germline CDR1 reads SGHDT; CDR2 reads YYEEEE. The V end lost 1 base, the J end lost 1 base, and 5 bases lay between the germline ends. This CDR3 has 14 amino acids. The CDR3 reads CASSLPGNTGELFF. DNA of the CDR3: TGTGCCAGCAGCTTGCCAGGGAACACCGGGGAGCTGTTTTTT. The full variable domain, with the rest looked up from reference TRBV5-6 and TRBJ2-2, is DAGVTQSPTHLIKTRGQQVTLRCSPKSGHDTVSWYQQALGQGPQFIFQYYEEEERQRGNFPDRFSGHQFPNYSSELNVNALLLGDSALYLCASSLPGNTGELFFGEGSRLTVL.

The chain joins TRBV30 to TRBJ1-2; the D is unclear. This CDR3 spans 10 amino acids. Germline-derived CDR1 and CDR2 are GTSNPN and SVGIG (reference sequence). Trimming shortened V by 2 bases and J by 8 bases, and 6 bases separated the two germline ends. The CDR3 coding sequence is TGTGCCTGGAGTCATCTCGGCTACACCTTC. It specifies CAWSHLGYTF.

This chain links TRBV28 with TRBJ2-1, with D possibly TRBD2 on 6 matching bases. Trimming pared 4 bases from V and 2 bases from J, leaving 12 bases between. The CDR3 is made up of 15 amino acids. Germline CDR1 and CDR2: MDHEN and SYDVKM. CDR3 DNA sequence: TGTGCCAGCAGTTCCCACGGGAGTCCCTACAATGAGCAGTTCTTC. Its protein product is CASSSHGSPYNEQFF.

This sequence joins TRBV5-1 and TRBJ2-7, with 8 bases that match TRBD1. V shed 4 bases and J 9 bases; nucleotides not matched to a gene: 21. Germline CDR1 is SGHRS and CDR2 is YFSETQ. The CDR3 loop spans 17 amino acids. CDR3: CASSKGFSDRVSVGQYF. The DNA for the CDR3 is TGCGCCAGCAGCAAGGGGTTCTCGGACAGGGTTTCCGTCGGGCAGTACTTC. Using reference TRBV5-1 and TRBJ2-7 for the parts outside the CDR3, the full variable domain is KAGVTQTPRYLIKTRGQQVTLSCSPISGHRSVSWYQQTPGQGLQFLFEYFSETQRNKGNFPGRFSGRQFSNSRSEMNVSTLELGDSALYLCASSKGFSDRVSVGQYFGPGTRLTVT.

The gene calls are TRBV7-6 and TRBJ1-4; weak D call: TRBD1 (6 bases). Deletions cut 5 bases from V and 0 bases from J, with 13 bases between. The CDR3 spans 16 residues. The germline gives CDR1 SGHVS, CDR2 FNYEAQ. CDR3: CASSEGGGTTNEKLFF. The CDR3 DNA reads as TGTGCCAGCAGCGAGGGTGGGGGCACAACTAATGAAAAACTGTTTTTT.

The V and J genes are TRBV5-4 and TRBJ1-4; D remains unclear. The CDR3 length is 15 residues. V dropped 4 bases and J dropped 11 bases, with 21 bases sitting between them. Germline V lookup: CDR1 SGHNT, CDR2 YYREEE (reference sequence). The CDR3, as DNA: TGTGCCAGCAGCCCCGAAGGACCCAACGCGGAGAAACTGTTTTTT. Translation gives CASSPEGPNAEKLFF.

The CDR3 loop reads CASSQEAGGPETQYF. The DNA for the CDR3 is TGTGCCAGCAGCCAAGAAGCGGGAGGGCCGGAGACCCAGTACTTC. This chain connects TRBV4-2 to TRBJ2-5; 10 bases match TRBD2. The length of the CDR3 is 15 residues. V lost 0 bases and J lost 5; bases outside the gene matches: 3. The germline gives CDR1 LGHNA, CDR2 YNFKEQ.

A few counts support this clone. V usage is TRBV6-2 or TRBV6-3 and J usage is TRBJ2-3; 8 bases align to TRBD1. Losses at the gene ends were 2 bases for V and 0 bases for J; bases not matched to a gene: 1. The CDR3 is 15 amino acids. Germline values: CDR1 MNHEY, CDR2 SVGEGT. Written as DNA, the CDR3 is TGTGCCAGCAGTTACCGGGACAGGAGCACAGATACGCAGTATTTT. Translated: CASSYRDRSTDTQYF.

The CDR3 DNA reads TGTGCCTGGGGAAAGACCGGGGAGCTGTTTTTT. Translated, it gives CAWGKTGELFF. The chain combines TRBV30 with TRBJ2-2; D is undetermined. Germline CDR1 reads GTSNPN; CDR2 reads SVGIG (reference sequence). V was cut by 5 bases and J by 5 bases, with 6 bases left in between. The CDR3 has 11 residues.

The chain couples TRBV5-4 to TRBJ2-3, with TRBD2 matching over 12 bases. Germline loops: CDR1 SGHNT, CDR2 YYREEE (reference sequence). There are 15 residues in the CDR3. Unmatched junction bases numbered 1, after V lost 0 bases and J lost 5 bases. The CDR3 sequence is CASSLELAGGDTQYF. The CDR3 bases are TGTGCCAGCAGCTTGGAACTAGCGGGGGGAGATACGCAGTATTTT.

V is TRBV25-1 and J is TRBJ2-6, with TRBD2 identical over 7 bases. Germline V gene sequence: CDR1 MGHDK, CDR2 SYGVNS. V was clipped by 5 bases and J by 4 bases; unmatched bases: 11. The CDR3 runs to 17 residues. The CDR3 DNA follows: TGTGCCAGCAGTCAACAATACGGGAGGTCCGGGGCCAACGTCCTGACTTTC. Amino acid sequence: CASSQQYGRSGANVLTF.